Listed below are T cell receptor beta chains from one sample, sequenced in a study of monozygotic twins with inflammatory bowel disease. From its re-call of the 5' RACE reads, TCRdb lists each CDR3 protein once, without DNA. The repertoire table contains approximately 120,000 distinct CDR3 sequences. Sequenced: blood. These receptors were taken from a human donor with ulcerative colitis or Crohn's disease, or a healthy co-twin of an affected twin (not recorded which). The CDR3 runs from the conserved cysteine through the conserved F or W.

J gene	V gene	CDR3 protein
TRBJ2-5	TRBV7-9	CASSRIQATAQYF
TRBJ2-5	TRBV20-1	CSASPGGLAGGDYQETQYF
TRBJ1-1	TRBV20-1	CSARDGSGPEAFF
TRBJ2-2	TRBV7-2	CASSDRGPLTGELFF
TRBJ1-1	TRBV12-3/TRBV12-4	CATTKGAGTEAFF
TRBJ2-7	TRBV28	CASSSGTGRSPQYF
TRBJ2-5	TRBV7-9	CASSLSLGTQYF
TRBJ2-5	TRBV5-1	CASSFGQGQETQYF
TRBJ1-2	TRBV20-1	CSALTVNYGYTF
TRBJ1-1	TRBV7-2	CASTVDSNTEAFF
TRBJ1-4	TRBV7-2	CASSLFQGSANEKLFF
TRBJ1-5	TRBV21-1	CASRFGQPQHF
TRBJ1-2	TRBV27	CASSTPGEPGYTF
TRBJ2-7	TRBV14	CASSQDRGKQYF
TRBJ2-2	TRBV5-1	CASSLLAATNTGELFF
TRBJ2-4	TRBV4-2	CASSQDLSPLLAKNIQYF
TRBJ2-5	TRBV6-5	CASKGQTQETQYF
TRBJ2-7	TRBV20-1	CSARRTSDEQYF
TRBJ1-5	TRBV12-3/TRBV12-4	CASSAQDRDYQPQHF
TRBJ1-4	TRBV5-1	CASSSREGNNEKLFF
TRBJ2-7	TRBV12-5	CASGPPWGGGSYEQYF
TRBJ1-6	TRBV5-1	CASSLDRGNSPLHF
TRBJ1-6	TRBV6-1	CASSAPTGIGNSPLHF
TRBJ1-5	TRBV10-3	CARKRGTENQPQHF
TRBJ2-2	TRBV10-3	CAISESSLSSDNTGELFF
TRBJ1-5	TRBV5-5	CASSHFGGGNQPQHF